Listed here are 24 T cell receptor beta chains from one sample, sequenced in a study of T-cell reconstitution after alpha-beta-depleted transplantation in children. TCRbeta library preparation incorporated unique molecular identifiers. One entry per CDR3 protein results from TCRdb running MiXCR on the PCR reads. This sample yields over 150,000 distinct CDR3 sequences, of which 5.5% to 7% are seen a single time; roughly 6% belongs to the top ten. The sample here was PBMCs, taken before TCRalphabeta/CD19-depleted stem cell transplant. The receptors shown here come from a boy younger than 10 with acute lymphoblastic leukemia, due to receive a stem cell transplant.

V usage is TRBV12-5 and J usage is TRBJ1-3, with D tentatively TRBD1 (5 bases). Trimming removed 4 bases from V and 1 base from J, with 23 bases in between. The CDR3 runs 19 residues. Germline V gene data show CDR1 as LGHNT and CDR2 as FRNRAP. The CDR3 DNA sequence: TGTGCTAGTGGTTCACGAGGCCCGGGACCGCACTATTCTGGAAACACCATATATTTT. Protein sequence: CASGSRGPGPHYSGNTIYF.

The chain uses TRBV10-3 and TRBJ2-1, with 10 positions matching TRBD2. This CDR3 has 16 residues. Germline trimming cut 3 bases from V and 2 bases from J; bases unmatched to any gene: 4. Germline V gene sequence: CDR1 ENHRY, CDR2 SYGVKD. CDR3 sequence: CAISEAGGPPYNEQFF. Written as DNA, the CDR3 is TGTGCCATCAGTGAAGCGGGAGGGCCCCCCTACAATGAGCAGTTCTTC.

This clonotype was found many times. V usage is TRBV5-6 and J usage is TRBJ2-7; 12 nucleotides line up with TRBD2. Germline V gene data show CDR1 as SGHDT and CDR2 as YYEEEE. Germline trimming cut 0 bases from V and 3 bases from J; bases unmatched to any gene: 4. The CDR3 spans 16 residues. CDR3 protein: CASSLAASGRDYEQYF. The CDR3 bases are TGTGCCAGCAGCTTGGCAGCTAGCGGGAGGGACTACGAGCAGTACTTC.

The CDR3 DNA reads as TGCAGTGCTAGGGAGGGATCCGAGGGCAATCAGCCCCAGCATTTT. Its translation: CSAREGSEGNQPQHF. The chain combines TRBV20-1 with TRBJ1-5; D not certain. This CDR3 contains 15 residues. Germline CDR1 is DFQATT and CDR2 is SNEGSKA (reference sequence). V was shortened by 3 bases and J by 2 bases, with 14 bases between the two germline ends.

This clonotype appeared a few times. The V gene is TRBV5-1, the J gene TRBJ2-5, with a tentative D call TRBD1 (5 bases). Germline V gene lookup returns CDR1 SGHRS and CDR2 YFSETQ. The CDR3 sequence is 13 residues long. V lost 5 bases to trimming and J lost 2 bases, with 10 bases between them. The DNA of the CDR3 is TGCGCCAGCAGACCCCAGGGTCAAGAGACCCAGTACTTC. It codes for CASRPQGQETQYF.

The chain couples TRBV28 to TRBJ1-1; no reliable D call. CDR1 is MDHEN and CDR2 is SYDVKM in the germline V gene. This CDR3 contains 12 residues. V was pared by 5 bases and J by 11 bases, with 15 bases between. This chain's CDR3 is CASSPLTAFAFF. The DNA of the CDR3 is TGTGCCAGCAGTCCATTGACGGCGTTCGCTTTCTTT.

The rearrangement uses TRBV7-2 and TRBJ1-4; D is unclear. The CDR3 consists of 15 residues. Trimming left V 1 base short and J 0 bases short, with 6 bases between. Germline V gives CDR1 SGHTA, CDR2 FQGNSA. The CDR3 is CASSLERATNEKLFF. CDR3 coding DNA: TGTGCCAGCAGCTTAGAGAGAGCAACTAATGAAAAACTGTTTTTT.

This clonotype was seen at least ten times. The chain couples TRBV7-2 to TRBJ2-1; TRBD2 aligns across 13 bases. V lost 4 bases to trimming and J lost 8 bases; unmatched junction nucleotides: 8. CDR1 is SGHTA and CDR2 is FQGNSA in the germline V gene. The CDR3 length is 16 residues. In nucleotides, the CDR3 is TGTGCCAGCAGCTCGCAACTAGCGGGGGGGCTGGATGAGCAGTTCTTC. It codes for CASSSQLAGGLDEQFF.

The table lists this clonotype with a few counts. This chain joins TRBV29-1 and TRBJ2-7; 8 bases line up with TRBD2. Germline V gene data show CDR1 as SQVTM and CDR2 as ANQGSEA. The trim removed 5 bases at V and 6 bases at J, leaving 9 bases unmatched. The CDR3 has 13 amino acids. This CDR3 is CSVLTGGEGEQYF. The DNA of the CDR3 is TGCAGCGTTCTAACGGGGGGGGAGGGCGAGCAGTACTTC.

In this sample, this clonotype turned up a few times. The chain has TRBV20-1 and TRBJ2-5; D is unresolved. CDR3 size: 13 residues. Germline V lookup: CDR1 DFQATT, CDR2 SNEGSKA (reference sequence). Trimming took 0 bases from V and 5 from J, leaving 10 bases between them. For the CDR3, the DNA is TGCAGTGCTAGAGAGCCGGCATTGGAGACCCAGTACTTC. Its translation: CSAREPALETQYF.

The chain joins TRBV7-8 to TRBJ2-1; the match to TRBD2 covers 11 bases. Germline lookup yields CDR1 SGHVS and CDR2 FQNEAQ. After removal of 3 bases from V and 0 bases from J, the junction contained 13 bases not matched to a gene. This CDR3 region has 20 residues. The CDR3 sequence: CASSFNPTSGALSSYNEQFF. In DNA, the CDR3 is TGTGCCAGCAGCTTTAACCCGACTAGCGGGGCTCTAAGCTCCTACAATGAGCAGTTCTTC.

This clonotype has ten or more counts. This chain uses TRBV20-1 with TRBJ2-2, with D maybe TRBD2 (5 bases). The ends were cut back, 2 bases at V and 7 bases at J, with 11 bases in the middle. CDR1 and CDR2 (germline): DFQATT, SNEGSKA (reference sequence). The CDR3 is made up of 13 amino acids. CDR3 nucleotide sequence: TGCAGTGCTAGACGTCGGAGGAGCGGGGAGCTGTTTTTT. This sequence encodes CSARRRRSGELFF.

The rearrangement joins TRBV10-2 to TRBJ2-7; TRBD2 agrees at 9 bases. Germline lookup yields CDR1 WSHSY and CDR2 SAAADI. The CDR3 consists of 15 residues. With V trimmed by 6 bases and J by 7 bases, 13 bases remained unmatched. This CDR3 is CASSDSDGLASEQYF. In DNA form, the CDR3 reads TGCGCCAGCAGCGACAGTGACGGACTAGCGTCGGAGCAGTACTTC.

The sample holds many counts of this clonotype. The chain joins TRBV12-3 or TRBV12-4 to TRBJ2-5, with D possibly matching TRBD1 (6 bases). V was cut by 3 bases and J by 5 bases, with 16 bases left in between. This CDR3 is 15 amino acids long. The chain's CDR3 is CASSFAGAGAETQYF. The CDR3 region has the DNA TGTGCCAGCAGTTTCGCAGGGGCCGGGGCGGAGACCCAGTACTTC.

This clonotype was seen only a few times. The chain's CDR3 is CSARGPTGGSVGLYNEQFF. CDR3 DNA: TGCAGTGCTAGAGGTCCTACGGGGGGGTCGGTGGGACTTTACAATGAGCAGTTCTTC. This rearrangement joins TRBV20-1 to TRBJ2-1, with 8 bases identical to TRBD2. V lost 1 base to trimming and J lost 4 bases; unmatched junction nucleotides: 18. CDR1 is DFQATT, CDR2 SNEGSKA, per germline (reference sequence). This CDR3 has 19 amino acids.

This chain connects TRBV18 to TRBJ1-3; D is unclear. Trimming left V 0 bases short and J 0 bases short, with 6 bases between. Germline CDR1 and CDR2: KGHSH and LQKENI. This CDR3 contains 15 residues. The CDR3 region is CASSPPQRSGNTIYF. The CDR3 DNA is TGTGCCAGCTCACCACCACAGCGCTCTGGAAACACCATATATTTT.

The table lists this clonotype with a few counts. This chain joins TRBV6-1 and TRBJ1-5; 8 positions match TRBD1. The J segment lost 6 bases and the V segment lost 2 bases, leaving 6 bases of the junction unmatched. This CDR3 is 15 amino acids long. Germline V CDR1 and CDR2: MNHNS, SASEGT. The CDR3 coding sequence is TGTGCCAGCAGTGAAATCCCGGACAGGGCTCAGCCCCAGCATTTT. It encodes CASSEIPDRAQPQHF.

This clonotype occurred many times. Here the CDR3 DNA reads TGTGCCAGCAGCTCTCTAGCGGGAGTTAAAGGGGAGCAGTTCTTC. Translated: CASSSLAGVKGEQFF. The chain couples TRBV5-5 to TRBJ2-1; 10 nucleotides match TRBD2. V shed 3 bases, J shed 10 bases, and the junction held 10 bases outside the gene matches. The CDR3 runs 15 residues. Germline V gene data show CDR1 as SGHKS and CDR2 as YYEKEE (reference sequence).

This clonotype was detected a few times. The chain uses TRBV5-6 and TRBJ1-5, with 9 bases lining up with TRBD1. The CDR3 is 14 residues long. V lost 0 bases to trimming and J lost 10 bases; unmatched junction nucleotides: 5. Per germline, CDR1 SGHDT and CDR2 YYEEEE. CDR3 residues: CASSLGQGVSPQHF. CDR3 nucleotide sequence: TGTGCCAGCAGCTTGGGACAGGGGGTTTCCCCCCAGCATTTT. Filled out from reference TRBV5-6 and TRBJ1-5, the complete variable domain reads DAGVTQSPTHLIKTRGQQVTLRCSPKSGHDTVSWYQQALGQGPQFIFQYYEEEERQRGNFPDRFSGHQFPNYSSELNVNALLLGDSALYLCASSLGQGVSPQHFGDGTRLSIL.

This clonotype has ten or more counts. CDR3 sequence reads: CSVEGSITDEQFF. CDR3 coding DNA: TGCAGCGTGGAGGGCAGCATAACTGATGAGCAGTTCTTC. V usage is TRBV29-1 and J usage is TRBJ2-1, with D maybe TRBD2 (6 bases). With 6 bases removed from V and 8 bases from J, the gap between germline ends came to 17 bases. CDR1 SQVTM and CDR2 ANQGSEA come from the germline V gene. The CDR3 runs 13 residues.

This clonotype was picked up many times. The chain recombines TRBV12-3 or TRBV12-4 with TRBJ2-7, with D possibly being TRBD1 (6 bases). The V end lost 4 bases, the J end lost 6 bases, and 13 bases lay between the germline ends. This CDR3 is built from 13 residues. The CDR3 region has the DNA TGTGCCAGCAGTTCCCAACAGGGCTCCGAGCAGTACTTC. Translating gives CASSSQQGSEQYF.

Ten or more counts support this clonotype. The chain uses TRBV12-3 or TRBV12-4 and TRBJ2-7, with no clear D. V was clipped by 3 bases and J by 6 bases, with 6 bases between them. The CDR3 totals 11 residues. CDR3 nucleotide sequence: TGTGCCAGCAGTTTGTACGGCGAGCAGTACTTC. It encodes CASSLYGEQYF.

This clonotype showed up just a few times. The V gene is TRBV18, the J gene TRBJ1-5; 7 bases map to TRBD1. CDR1 and CDR2 (germline): KGHSH, LQKENI. The CDR3 contains 13 residues. With 6 bases clipped from V and 5 bases from J, the junction kept 4 bases outside the gene matches. The CDR3 spells CASSETGYQPQHF. The CDR3 DNA reads TGTGCCAGCTCCGAGACAGGGTATCAGCCCCAGCATTTT. The whole variable domain, filled in from reference TRBV18 and TRBJ1-5, reads NAGVMQNPRHLVRRRGQEARLRCSPMKGHSHVYWYRQLPEEGLKFMVYLQKENIIDESGMPKERFSAEFPKEGPSILRIQQVVRGDSAAYFCASSETGYQPQHFGDGTRLSIL.

This clonotype was picked up many times. The rearrangement uses TRBV5-1 and TRBJ2-1, with D possibly matching TRBD1 (6 bases). The germline CDR1 and CDR2 sequences are SGHRS and YFSETQ. The CDR3 extends over 13 amino acids. V was cut by 0 bases and J by 8 bases, with 9 bases left in between. The CDR3: CASSLARGYEQFF. The CDR3 DNA is TGCGCCAGCAGCTTGGCCAGGGGATATGAGCAGTTCTTC.